This T cell receptor (beta chain) derives from a study of blood T cell repertoires in COVID-19. Study-level information: PBMCs, B-cell-depleted T cells, or T cells were the source of the cDNA or gDNA that made up the material.

Many counts were recorded for this clone. In the source study's methods: Researchers report that nucleated cell counts were estimated from reference gene primer amplification. Sequenced by immunoSEQ multiplex PCR; TCRdb stores in-frame clones only, minus some. The V and J calls and clone size were taken over from that table, and D and trimming were inferred from the DNA. The table has a few hundred thousand clones, 87% seen once; the top ten hold roughly 9.4%. Clinical history reported by participants formed the basis on which cohorts were assigned. Two consecutive negative NP/OP PCR tests, clearance, or resolved symptoms defined Cohort 3 recovery. The material sequenced was PBMCs or T cells enriched from blood (not recorded which). The sequence came from a woman aged 50 to 65 who had recovered from COVID-19.

The CDR3 coding sequence is TGCGCCAGCAGCTTGACAGGGGTGAATCCCTACGAGCAGTACTTC. It translates to CASSLTGVNPYEQYF. J is TRBJ2-7 and V is TRBV5-1; the match to TRBD1 covers 7 bases. CDR1 SGHRS and CDR2 YFSETQ come from the germline V gene. V shed 1 base and J 2 bases; nucleotides not matched to a gene: 6. The CDR3 length is 15 residues.